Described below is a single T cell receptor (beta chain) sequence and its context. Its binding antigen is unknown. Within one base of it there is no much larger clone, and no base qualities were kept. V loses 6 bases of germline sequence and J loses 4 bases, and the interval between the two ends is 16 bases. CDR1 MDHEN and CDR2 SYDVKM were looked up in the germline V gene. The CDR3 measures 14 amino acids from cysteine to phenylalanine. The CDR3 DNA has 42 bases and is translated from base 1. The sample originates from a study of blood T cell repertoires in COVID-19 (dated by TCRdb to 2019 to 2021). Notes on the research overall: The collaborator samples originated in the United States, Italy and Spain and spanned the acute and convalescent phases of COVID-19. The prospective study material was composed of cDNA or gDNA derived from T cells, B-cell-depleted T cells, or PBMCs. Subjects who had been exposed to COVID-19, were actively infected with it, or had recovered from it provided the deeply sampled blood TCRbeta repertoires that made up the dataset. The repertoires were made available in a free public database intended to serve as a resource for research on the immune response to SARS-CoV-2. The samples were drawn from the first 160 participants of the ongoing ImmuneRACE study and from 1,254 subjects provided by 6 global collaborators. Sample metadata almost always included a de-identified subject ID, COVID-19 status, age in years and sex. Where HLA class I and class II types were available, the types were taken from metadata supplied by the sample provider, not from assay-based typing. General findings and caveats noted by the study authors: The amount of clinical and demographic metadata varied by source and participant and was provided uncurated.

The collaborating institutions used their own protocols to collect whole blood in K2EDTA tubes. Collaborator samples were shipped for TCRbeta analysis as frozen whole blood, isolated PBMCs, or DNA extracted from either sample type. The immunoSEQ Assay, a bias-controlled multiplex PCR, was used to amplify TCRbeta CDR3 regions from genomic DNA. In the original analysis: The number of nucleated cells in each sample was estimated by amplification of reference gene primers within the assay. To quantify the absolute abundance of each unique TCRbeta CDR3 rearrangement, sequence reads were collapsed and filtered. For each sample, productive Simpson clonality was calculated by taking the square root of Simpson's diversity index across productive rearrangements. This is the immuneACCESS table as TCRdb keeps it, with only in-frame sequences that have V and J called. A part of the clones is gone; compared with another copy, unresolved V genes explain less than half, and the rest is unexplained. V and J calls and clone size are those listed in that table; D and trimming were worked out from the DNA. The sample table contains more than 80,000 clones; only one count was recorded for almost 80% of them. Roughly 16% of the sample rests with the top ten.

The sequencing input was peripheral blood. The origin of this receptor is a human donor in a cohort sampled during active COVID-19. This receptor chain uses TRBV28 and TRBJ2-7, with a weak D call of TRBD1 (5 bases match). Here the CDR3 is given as CASRFTWGKYEQYF. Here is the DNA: TGTGCCAGCAGATTTACCTGGGGCAAGTACGAGCAGTACTTC.